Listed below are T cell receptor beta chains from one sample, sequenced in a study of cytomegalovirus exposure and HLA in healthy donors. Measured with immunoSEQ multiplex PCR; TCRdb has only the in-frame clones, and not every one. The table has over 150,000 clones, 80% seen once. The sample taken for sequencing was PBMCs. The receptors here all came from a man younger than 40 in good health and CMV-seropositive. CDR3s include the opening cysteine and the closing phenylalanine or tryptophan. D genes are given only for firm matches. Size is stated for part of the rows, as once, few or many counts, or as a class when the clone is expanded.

cdr3_nt: TGCGCCAGCAGGGGGCAAGCGCGAAATCATGGCTACACCTTC
cdr3_aa: CASRGQARNHGYTF
clone_size: few
v_call: TRBV10-2
d_call: -
j_call: TRBJ1-2

cdr3_nt: TGTGCCAGCAGCCGGGACAGATCGAGCTCCTACGAGCAGTACTTC
cdr3_aa: CASSRDRSSSYEQYF
clone_size: -
v_call: TRBV6-1
d_call: TRBD1
j_call: TRBJ2-7

cdr3_nt: TGTGCCAGCAGCGTAGCGGGAGGCCCCCGCTCCTACAATGAGCAGTTCTTC
cdr3_aa: CASSVAGGPRSYNEQFF
clone_size: -
v_call: TRBV9
d_call: TRBD2
j_call: TRBJ2-1

cdr3_nt: TGCGCCAGCAGCCGCACTAAAATACTAGCGGGGGGGAACACAGATACGCAGTATTTT
cdr3_aa: CASSRTKILAGGNTDTQYF
clone_size: -
v_call: TRBV4-1
d_call: TRBD2
j_call: TRBJ2-3

cdr3_nt: TGTGCCAGCAGCACGACTAGCGGGGGATACACAGATACGCAGTATTTT
cdr3_aa: CASSTTSGGYTDTQYF
clone_size: -
v_call: TRBV11-3
d_call: TRBD2
j_call: TRBJ2-3

cdr3_nt: TGTGCCAGCAGCCAACAGGGGTCTGCCAATCAGCCCCAGCATTTT
cdr3_aa: CASSQQGSANQPQHF
clone_size: -
v_call: TRBV5-6
d_call: TRBD1
j_call: TRBJ1-5

cdr3_nt: TGTGCCAGCAGCTTATGGTTCCCCGCCTATAGCACAGATACGCAGTATTTT
cdr3_aa: CASSLWFPAYSTDTQYF
clone_size: few
v_call: TRBV7-3
d_call: -
j_call: TRBJ2-3

cdr3_nt: TGTGCCAGCCGCACCCGGGGTTCTGAAAAACTGTTTTTT
cdr3_aa: CASRTRGSEKLFF
clone_size: -
v_call: TRBV7-2
d_call: -
j_call: TRBJ1-4

cdr3_nt: TGTGCCAGCAGCTTAGGCGGGGGCCCTGATACGCAGTATTTT
cdr3_aa: CASSLGGGPDTQYF
clone_size: -
v_call: TRBV7-6
d_call: -
j_call: TRBJ2-3

cdr3_nt: TGTGCCAGCAGCCCAAGGGGGAGGGGGTCGGGCACAGATACGCAGTATTTT
cdr3_aa: CASSPRGRGSGTDTQYF
clone_size: -
v_call: TRBV9
d_call: -
j_call: TRBJ2-3

cdr3_nt: TGCGCCAGCAGTGCGATCAATGAGCAGTTCTTC
cdr3_aa: CASSAINEQFF
clone_size: -
v_call: TRBV5-1
d_call: -
j_call: TRBJ2-1

cdr3_nt: TGTGCCAGCAGCTTAGCCGACAGGGGGCGGTGGGAGACCCAGTACTTC
cdr3_aa: CASSLADRGRWETQYF
clone_size: -
v_call: TRBV7-9
d_call: TRBD1
j_call: TRBJ2-5

cdr3_nt: TGCGCCAGCAGCTCCTCGACTAGCGGGGTGATAGATACGCAGTATTTT
cdr3_aa: CASSSSTSGVIDTQYF
clone_size: -
v_call: TRBV4-1
d_call: TRBD2
j_call: TRBJ2-3

cdr3_nt: TGCGCCAGCAGCCAAGGACTAGCGGGGGGGCTAGGCAATGAGCAGTTCTTC
cdr3_aa: CASSQGLAGGLGNEQFF
clone_size: -
v_call: TRBV4-1
d_call: TRBD2
j_call: TRBJ2-1

cdr3_nt: TGTGCCAGCAGAGCCCCAGGGGGCGATAATTCACCCCTCCACTTT
cdr3_aa: CASRAPGGDNSPLHF
clone_size: -
v_call: TRBV6-5
d_call: TRBD1
j_call: TRBJ1-6

cdr3_nt: TGTGCCAGCAGCCTCCCGAGTAGCGGGTTGGTGGAGACCCAGTACTTC
cdr3_aa: CASSLPSSGLVETQYF
clone_size: -
v_call: TRBV28
d_call: TRBD2
j_call: TRBJ2-5

cdr3_nt: TGTGCCAGCAGTTTACTCGGACAGGGGCGAATCAACTATGGCTACACCTTC
cdr3_aa: CASSLLGQGRINYGYTF
clone_size: -
v_call: TRBV27
d_call: TRBD1
j_call: TRBJ1-2

cdr3_nt: TGTGCCATCGCCCCCATGGCCGAGGCCGGGGAGCTGTTTTTT
cdr3_aa: CAIAPMAEAGELFF
clone_size: -
v_call: TRBV10-3
d_call: -
j_call: TRBJ2-2

cdr3_nt: TGTGCCTGGAGTCCGATTGGGACAGGGATAAATGAGCAGTTCTTC
cdr3_aa: CAWSPIGTGINEQFF
clone_size: -
v_call: TRBV30
d_call: TRBD1
j_call: TRBJ2-1

cdr3_nt: TGTGCCAGCAGCTTAGCATTGGGCCGTAGCACAGATACGCAGTATTTT
cdr3_aa: CASSLALGRSTDTQYF
clone_size: -
v_call: TRBV7-6
d_call: -
j_call: TRBJ2-3

cdr3_nt: TGCGCCAGCAGCCGGACTAGCGTCCCAAGGGAGACCCAGTACTTC
cdr3_aa: CASSRTSVPRETQYF
clone_size: few
v_call: TRBV5-1
d_call: TRBD2
j_call: TRBJ2-5

cdr3_nt: TGTGCCAGCGGTGGACTAGCGGGAATCTACGAGCAGTACTTC
cdr3_aa: CASGGLAGIYEQYF
clone_size: -
v_call: TRBV6-1
d_call: TRBD2
j_call: TRBJ2-7

cdr3_nt: TGTGCCAGCAGCCCCATGGGAGCCACTGAAGCTTTCTTT
cdr3_aa: CASSPMGATEAFF
clone_size: -
v_call: TRBV9
d_call: -
j_call: TRBJ1-1

cdr3_nt: TGTGCCAGCAGCTTTGTATTCATGGGACAGAACTATGGCTACACCTTC
cdr3_aa: CASSFVFMGQNYGYTF
clone_size: -
v_call: TRBV5-6
d_call: TRBD1
j_call: TRBJ1-2

cdr3_nt: TGTGCCTGGAGTGAACTAGCGGGAGACACAGATACGCAGTATTTT
cdr3_aa: CAWSELAGDTDTQYF
clone_size: once
v_call: TRBV30
d_call: TRBD2
j_call: TRBJ2-3

cdr3_nt: TGTGCCAGCAGTTCATGGGACAGAACTAATGAAAAACTGTTTTTT
cdr3_aa: CASSSWDRTNEKLFF
clone_size: -
v_call: TRBV27
d_call: TRBD1
j_call: TRBJ1-4

cdr3_nt: TGCGCCAGCAGCCACAGGACAGGATCCTACGAGCAGTACTTC
cdr3_aa: CASSHRTGSYEQYF
clone_size: -
v_call: TRBV4-1
d_call: TRBD1
j_call: TRBJ2-7

cdr3_nt: TGTGCCAGTAGTACCCCCGGGGGGAAGGACACCGGGGAGCTGTTTTTT
cdr3_aa: CASSTPGGKDTGELFF
clone_size: -
v_call: TRBV19
d_call: TRBD2
j_call: TRBJ2-2

cdr3_nt: TGTGCCAGCAGGTGGGGCTGGAATCAGCCCCAGCATTTT
cdr3_aa: CASRWGWNQPQHF
clone_size: -
v_call: TRBV27
d_call: -
j_call: TRBJ1-5

cdr3_nt: TGCGCCAGCAGCTTGACTAGCGGGGGCACCGGGGAGCTGTTTTTT
cdr3_aa: CASSLTSGGTGELFF
clone_size: -
v_call: TRBV5-1
d_call: TRBD2
j_call: TRBJ2-2

cdr3_nt: TGTGCCAGCAGTTTTCATGGTCCGGGACAGGGGGCGGAGAACACTGAAGCTTTCTTT
cdr3_aa: CASSFHGPGQGAENTEAFF
clone_size: few
v_call: TRBV28
d_call: TRBD1
j_call: TRBJ1-1

cdr3_nt: TGTGCCAGCAGCCCAGCGGGAGTGGCCCACAATGAGCAGTTCTTC
cdr3_aa: CASSPAGVAHNEQFF
clone_size: -
v_call: TRBV11-3
d_call: TRBD2
j_call: TRBJ2-1

cdr3_nt: TGTGCCAGCAGCCTACAGGGCGGAGGCACTGAAGCTTTCTTT
cdr3_aa: CASSLQGGGTEAFF
clone_size: -
v_call: TRBV5-4
d_call: -
j_call: TRBJ1-1

cdr3_nt: TGTGCCAGCAGCCAAGGACAGGTCGGAGAGACCCAGTACTTC
cdr3_aa: CASSQGQVGETQYF
clone_size: once
v_call: TRBV14
d_call: -
j_call: TRBJ2-5

cdr3_nt: TGTGCCAGCAGCACGTCTGGCGGGGGTTTCGAAGAGACCCAGTACTTC
cdr3_aa: CASSTSGGGFEETQYF
clone_size: -
v_call: TRBV7-2
d_call: TRBD2
j_call: TRBJ2-5

cdr3_nt: TGTGCCAGCAGCGCCAACAGGGGGCCCTACGAGCAGTACTTC
cdr3_aa: CASSANRGPYEQYF
clone_size: -
v_call: TRBV11-3
d_call: TRBD1
j_call: TRBJ2-7

cdr3_nt: TGTGCCAGCAGTTACGGGCAGGGCTTCCGGAAGGAGCAGTACTTC
cdr3_aa: CASSYGQGFRKEQYF
clone_size: few
v_call: TRBV6-5
d_call: -
j_call: TRBJ2-7

cdr3_nt: TGTGCCAGCTCACCGCTGAGCGGGGGGCGCTTCACTAATTCACCCCTCCACTTT
cdr3_aa: CASSPLSGGRFTNSPLHF
clone_size: -
v_call: TRBV18
d_call: -
j_call: TRBJ1-6

cdr3_nt: TGTGCCAGCAGCGTGGGACAGGGATCCTACGAGCAGTACTTC
cdr3_aa: CASSVGQGSYEQYF
clone_size: once
v_call: TRBV5-4
d_call: TRBD1
j_call: TRBJ2-7

cdr3_nt: TGTGCCATCAGGGGGACAGGGGGGGACCTTTACAATGAGCAGTTCTTC
cdr3_aa: CAIRGTGGDLYNEQFF
clone_size: -
v_call: TRBV10-3
d_call: TRBD1
j_call: TRBJ2-1

cdr3_nt: TGCGCCAGCAGCATCAGCGGGGACCCCACAGATACGCAGTATTTT
cdr3_aa: CASSISGDPTDTQYF
clone_size: -
v_call: TRBV5-1
d_call: TRBD2
j_call: TRBJ2-3

cdr3_nt: TGCGCCAGCAGCCCATGGACAAGCACAGATACGCAGTATTTT
cdr3_aa: CASSPWTSTDTQYF
clone_size: -
v_call: TRBV4-3
d_call: -
j_call: TRBJ2-3

cdr3_nt: TGCGCCAGCCCAGACCAGAACAGTGCCATCAACTATAAGCGGGAGACAACAGATACGCAGTATTTT
cdr3_aa: CASPDQNSAINYKRETTDTQYF
clone_size: -
v_call: TRBV10-1
d_call: TRBD2
j_call: TRBJ2-3

cdr3_nt: TGTGCCAGCAGCTTCGCGCTGAACACTGAAGCTTTCTTT
cdr3_aa: CASSFALNTEAFF
clone_size: -
v_call: TRBV5-4
d_call: -
j_call: TRBJ1-1

cdr3_nt: TGTGCCAGCAGTGAAAGCGCGAACACTGAAGCTTTCTTT
cdr3_aa: CASSESANTEAFF
clone_size: -
v_call: TRBV6-4
d_call: -
j_call: TRBJ1-1

cdr3_nt: TGTGCCGCAGGGGGATATGGCTACACCTTC
cdr3_aa: CAAGGYGYTF
clone_size: few
v_call: TRBV6-1
d_call: TRBD1
j_call: TRBJ1-2

cdr3_nt: TGTGCCAGCAGCATGGCCGGGACAGGGGGGTACGAGCAGTACTTC
cdr3_aa: CASSMAGTGGYEQYF
clone_size: -
v_call: TRBV5-5
d_call: TRBD1
j_call: TRBJ2-7

cdr3_nt: TGTGCCAGCAGCTTTGATCGGACGGGGGGGGCGGACACCGGGGAGCTGTTTTTT
cdr3_aa: CASSFDRTGGADTGELFF
clone_size: few
v_call: TRBV7-9
d_call: TRBD2
j_call: TRBJ2-2

cdr3_nt: TGCGCCAGCAGCTTAGCCGAGTCTAGCACAGATACGCAGTATTTT
cdr3_aa: CASSLAESSTDTQYF
clone_size: -
v_call: TRBV5-1
d_call: -
j_call: TRBJ2-3

cdr3_nt: TGCGCCAGCAGCTTGCCACAGGAGAACACCGGGGAGCTGTTTTTT
cdr3_aa: CASSLPQENTGELFF
clone_size: few
v_call: TRBV5-1
d_call: -
j_call: TRBJ2-2

cdr3_nt: TGCGCCAGCAGCTTGAGTCGGGAGACCCAGTACTTC
cdr3_aa: CASSLSRETQYF
clone_size: -
v_call: TRBV5-1
d_call: -
j_call: TRBJ2-5

cdr3_nt: TGCAGCGGATTGACAGGGAACACTGAAGCTTTCTTT
cdr3_aa: CSGLTGNTEAFF
clone_size: -
v_call: TRBV29-1
d_call: -
j_call: TRBJ1-1

cdr3_nt: TGTCTTTGTTTAAGGGGAGAGACCCAGTACTTC
cdr3_aa: CLCLRGETQYF
clone_size: -
v_call: TRBV29-1
d_call: -
j_call: TRBJ2-5